Detailed here is one T cell receptor (beta chain). This specimen comes from a study of blood T cell repertoires in COVID-19. Study summary: PBMCs, B-cell-depleted T cells, or T cells were the source of the cDNA or gDNA that made up the material.

The method was immunoSEQ multiplex PCR; TCRdb's version includes in-frame clones alone and lacks a portion of them. The sample contains fewer than 200,000 clones, roughly 71% of which appear only once. The specimen was peripheral blood. The sequence was obtained from an elderly woman with acute or convalescent COVID-19.

The CDR3 is CASRRSAETQYF. CDR3 nucleotides: TGTGCCAGCAGGAGAAGTGCGGAGACCCAGTACTTC. The rearrangement joins TRBV5-8 to TRBJ2-5, with D hard to call. Germline CDR1 SGHTS, CDR2 YDEGEE. Trimming pared 5 bases from V and 5 bases from J, leaving 10 bases between. The CDR3 totals 12 residues. Variable domain in full (rest from reference TRBV5-8 and TRBJ2-5): EAGVTQSPTHLIKTRGQQATLRCSPISGHTSVYWYQQALGLGLQFLLWYDEGEERNRGNFPPRFSGRQFPNYSSELNVNALELEDSALYLCASRRSAETQYFGPGTRLLVL.